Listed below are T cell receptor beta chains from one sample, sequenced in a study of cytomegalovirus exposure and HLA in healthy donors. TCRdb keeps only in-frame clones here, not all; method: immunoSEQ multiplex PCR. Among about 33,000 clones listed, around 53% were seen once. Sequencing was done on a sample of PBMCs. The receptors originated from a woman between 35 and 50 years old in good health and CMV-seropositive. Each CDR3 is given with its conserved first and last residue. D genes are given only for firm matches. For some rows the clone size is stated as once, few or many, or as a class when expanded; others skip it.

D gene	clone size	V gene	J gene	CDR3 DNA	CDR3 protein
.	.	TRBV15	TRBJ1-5	TGTGCCACCAGCAGAGATCCAGGGCAGCCCCAGCATTTT	CATSRDPGQPQHF
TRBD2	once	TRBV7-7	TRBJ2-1	TGTGCCAGCAGCCCAAGTAGCCTAGCGGGGCAGCAGTTCTTC	CASSPSSLAGQQFF
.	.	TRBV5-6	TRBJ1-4	TGTGCCAGCAGCGGAACCGGGTCCTTTAATGAAAAACTGTTTTTT	CASSGTGSFNEKLFF
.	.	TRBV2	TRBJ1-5	TGTGCCAGCAGTGAAGGGCCCAATCAGCCCCAGCATTTT	CASSEGPNQPQHF
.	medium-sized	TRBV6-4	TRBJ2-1	TGTGCCAGCAGTCTACTTAAGACAAGCTCCTACAATGAGCAGTTCTTC	CASSLLKTSSYNEQFF
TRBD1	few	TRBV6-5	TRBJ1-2	TGTGCCAGCAGTCTACAGGGGGGAGGCTACACCTTC	CASSLQGGGYTF
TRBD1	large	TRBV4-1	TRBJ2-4	TGCGCCAGCAGCCAAGATCCCGGGACAGGCTCAAACATTCAGTACTTC	CASSQDPGTGSNIQYF
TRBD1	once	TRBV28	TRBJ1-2	TGTGCCAGCAGTTTGACAGGGGGCCATGGCTACACCTTC	CASSLTGGHGYTF
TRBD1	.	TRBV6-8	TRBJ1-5	TGTGCCAGCGTGGGACAGGGGGCCTTAGGCAATCAGCCCCAGCATTTT	CASVGQGALGNQPQHF
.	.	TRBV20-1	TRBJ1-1	TGCAGTGCTAGAGTGGGCTCCGAAGCTTTCTTT	CSARVGSEAFF
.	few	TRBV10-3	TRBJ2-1	TGTGCCATCAGTGAGTCGAGGTCCTACAATGAGCAGTTCTTC	CAISESRSYNEQFF
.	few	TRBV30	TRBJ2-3	TGTGCCTGGAGTGCCCAAGGGGTAGGGGGTCTTAGCACAGATACGCAGTATTTT	CAWSAQGVGGLSTDTQYF
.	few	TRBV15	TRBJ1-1	TGTGCCACCAGCAGAGGAAGATCAGTGAACACTGAAGCTTTCTTT	CATSRGRSVNTEAFF
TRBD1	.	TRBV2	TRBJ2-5	TGTGCCAGCAGTGGAGGACAGGGACACGAGACCCAGTACTTC	CASSGGQGHETQYF
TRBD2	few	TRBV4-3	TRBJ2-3	TGCGCCAGCAGCCAAGAAGGACTAGCGGGGGGGACGGATACGCAGTATTTT	CASSQEGLAGGTDTQYF
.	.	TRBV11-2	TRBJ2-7	TGTGCCAGCAGCCCTGGGGGCCTCTCCTACGAGCAGTACTTC	CASSPGGLSYEQYF
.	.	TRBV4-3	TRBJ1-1	TGCGCCAGCAGCCAAGATGAGGGATTGAACACTGAAGCTTTCTTT	CASSQDEGLNTEAFF
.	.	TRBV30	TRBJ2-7	TGTGCCTGGACATGGGGCGGAGAGCAGTACTTC	CAWTWGGEQYF
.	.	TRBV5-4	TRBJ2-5	TGTGCCAGCAGCTTGGGGCTGGACAGTCAAGAGACCCAGTACTTC	CASSLGLDSQETQYF
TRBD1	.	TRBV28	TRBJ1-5	TGTGCCAGCAGACGACAGGGTAATAGCAATCAGCCCCAGCATTTT	CASRRQGNSNQPQHF
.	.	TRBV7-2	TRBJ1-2	TGTGCCAGCAAGTCGGGGTACAGTGGCTACACCTTC	CASKSGYSGYTF
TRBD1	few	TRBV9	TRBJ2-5	TGTGCCAGCAGCGTAAGACAGGGACAAGAGACCCAGTACTTC	CASSVRQGQETQYF
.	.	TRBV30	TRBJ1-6	TGTGCCTGGAGCGTAGCGAGAAACAGGGTCGTCAATTCACCCCTCCACTTT	CAWSVARNRVVNSPLHF
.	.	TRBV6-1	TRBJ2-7	TGTGCCAGCAGTGAAGGATCGACAGTCTACGAGCAGTACTTC	CASSEGSTVYEQYF
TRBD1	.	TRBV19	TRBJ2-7	TGTGCCAGTAGTAGGGACAGTCCGAGCTCCTACGAGCAGTACTTC	CASSRDSPSSYEQYF
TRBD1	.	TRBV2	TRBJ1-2	TGTGCCAGCGGGGGACAGCTTAACTATGGCTACACCTTC	CASGGQLNYGYTF
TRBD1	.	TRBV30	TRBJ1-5	TGTGCCTGGAGCCATACAGGGGGCAGGGGCAATCAGCCCCAGCATTTT	CAWSHTGGRGNQPQHF
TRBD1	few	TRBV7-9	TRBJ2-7	TGTGCCAGCAGCTTAGCAGCTCGGGGACAGGGGGCGCGGGAGCAGTACTTC	CASSLAARGQGAREQYF
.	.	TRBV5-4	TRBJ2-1	TGTGCCTTTGAGACGGGGGTCAACAATGAGCAGTTCTTC	CAFETGVNNEQFF
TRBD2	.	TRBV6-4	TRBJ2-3	TGTGCCAGCAGTGAGCTAGCGGGGGGGCCAGATACGCAGTATTTT	CASSELAGGPDTQYF
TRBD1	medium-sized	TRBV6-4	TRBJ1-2	TGTGCCAGCAGTCCGGGACAGGGGGGCTATGGCTACACCTTC	CASSPGQGGYGYTF
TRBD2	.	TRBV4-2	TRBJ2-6	TGTGCCAGCAGCCAAGATAGACTAGCACCGGGGGCCAACGTCCTGACTTTC	CASSQDRLAPGANVLTF
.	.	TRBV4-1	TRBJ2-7	TGCGCCAGCAGCCAATATCCTCATTCCCCGGAGGGCCCCTACGAGCAGTACTTC	CASSQYPHSPEGPYEQYF
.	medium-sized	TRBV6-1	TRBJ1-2	TGTGCCAGCAGTCTGGGGGGGGCTGGGAACTATGGCTACACCTTC	CASSLGGAGNYGYTF
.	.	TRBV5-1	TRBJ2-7	TGCGCCAGCAGCTTGGCACAGGCGCCCTACGAGCAGTACTTC	CASSLAQAPYEQYF
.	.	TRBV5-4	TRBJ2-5	TGTGCCAGCAGCCTACTAGCCCCGGTTGGAGAGACCCAGTACTTC	CASSLLAPVGETQYF
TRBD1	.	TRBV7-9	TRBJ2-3	TGTGCCAGCAGCCATAGGACAGGGGGCCCTGCAGATACGCAGTATTTT	CASSHRTGGPADTQYF
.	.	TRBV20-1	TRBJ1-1	TGCAGTGTTAACCTCCTACCCAAAGCTTTCTTT	CSVNLLPKAFF
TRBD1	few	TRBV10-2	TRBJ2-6	TGCGCCAGCAGAAGTGACAGGGGGCCCGGAGGGGCCAACGTCCTGACTTTC	CASRSDRGPGGANVLTF
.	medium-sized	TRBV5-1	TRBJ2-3	TGCGCCAGCAGCTTTTTATCAGGGACAGATACGCAGTATTTT	CASSFLSGTDTQYF
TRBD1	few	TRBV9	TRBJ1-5	TGTGCCAGCAGCGGCAGGGGGAGCGGCAATCAGCCCCAGCATTTT	CASSGRGSGNQPQHF
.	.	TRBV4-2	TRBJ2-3	TGTGCCAGCAGCCAGGGCGACGGATACACAGATACGCAGTATTTT	CASSQGDGYTDTQYF
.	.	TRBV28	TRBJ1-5	TGTGCCAGCAGTTTTGGGATGACAGGCCTGATCAAGCCCCAGCATTTT	CASSFGMTGLIKPQHF
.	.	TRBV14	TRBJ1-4	TGTGCCAGCAGCGCGTGGAATGAAAAACTGTTTTTT	CASSAWNEKLFF
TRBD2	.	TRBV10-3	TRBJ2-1	TGTGCCATCAGGGGGACTAGCGGGGGACCCAACTCCTACAATGAGCAGTTCTTC	CAIRGTSGGPNSYNEQFF
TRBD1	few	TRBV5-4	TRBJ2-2	TGTGCCAGCAGGCCCACGGCGGACAGGGGATACACCGGGGAGCTGTTTTTT	CASRPTADRGYTGELFF
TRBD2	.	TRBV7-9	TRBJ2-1	TGTGCCAGCAGCCCTAGCGGGGGGGCCTACAATGAGCAGTTCTTC	CASSPSGGAYNEQFF
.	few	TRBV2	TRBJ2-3	TGTGCCAGCAGTGAGGGCAGTCGGCGGGCAGATACGCAGTATTTT	CASSEGSRRADTQYF
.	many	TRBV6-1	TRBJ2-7	TGTGCCAGCTTACTCTCGGCTCACCAGGCCTACGAGCAGTACTTC	CASLLSAHQAYEQYF
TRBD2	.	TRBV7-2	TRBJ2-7	TGTGCCAGCAGCTTAATGTCGGGAGGATCCTACGAGCAGTACTTC	CASSLMSGGSYEQYF
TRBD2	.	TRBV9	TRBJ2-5	TGTGCCAGCAGCGTAGTCGGCGGGGGGGTAATAGAGACCCAGTACTTC	CASSVVGGGVIETQYF
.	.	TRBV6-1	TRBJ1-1	TGTGCCAGCACCCTGACAAGAAACACTGAAGCTTTCTTT	CASTLTRNTEAFF
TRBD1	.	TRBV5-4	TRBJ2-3	TGTGCCAGCAGCACCCCGACAGGGTTTGGGACAGATACGCAGTATTTT	CASSTPTGFGTDTQYF
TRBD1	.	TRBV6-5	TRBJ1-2	TGTGCCAGCAGCCCCGGGACAGGGGGCGTCTGGGGCTACACCTTC	CASSPGTGGVWGYTF
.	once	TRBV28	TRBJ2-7	TGTGCCAGCAGTTCCTCCGTGGGAGTCCCCTACGAGCAGTACTTC	CASSSSVGVPYEQYF
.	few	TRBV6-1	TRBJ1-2	TGTGCCGGCTCGAGGCCGCCTAACTATGGCTACACCTTC	CAGSRPPNYGYTF
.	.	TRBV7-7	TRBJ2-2	TGTGCCAGCAGCCCCGTTCGGGCGGGCACCGGGGAGCTGTTTTTT	CASSPVRAGTGELFF
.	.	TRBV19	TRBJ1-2	TGTGCCAGTGGACGTCCAAATAGGGGTGGCTACACCTTC	CASGRPNRGGYTF